The 23 T cell receptor beta chains given below trace back to one sample, sequenced in a study of cytomegalovirus exposure and HLA in healthy donors. Both 60 Vbeta primers and 13 Jbeta primers went into the PCR. The data were produced by immunoSEQ multiplex PCR, yet TCRdb's version contains in-frame clones alone and is incomplete. The table includes hundreds of thousands of clones, approximately 84% detected once. Sequencing input: PBMCs. Every receptor here comes from a woman aged 40 to 50 in good health and CMV-seronegative.

The V gene is TRBV25-1, the J gene TRBJ2-2; D is undetermined. Per the germline V gene, CDR1 is MGHDK and CDR2 is SYGVNS. Trimming cost V 1 base and J 6 bases, with 9 bases left between them. This CDR3 region has 14 residues. CDR3 loop: CASSELQPAGELFF. The CDR3 DNA reads TGTGCCAGCAGTGAATTACAGCCAGCCGGGGAGCTGTTTTTT.

The chain employs TRBV10-3 and TRBJ1-5; no clear D gene. The V end lost 2 bases, the J end lost 2 bases, and 10 bases lay between the germline ends. Germline V gives CDR1 ENHRY, CDR2 SYGVKD. This CDR3 is built from 15 residues. This chain's CDR3 is CAISEAGLGNQPQHF. For the CDR3, the DNA is TGTGCCATCAGTGAGGCGGGGTTGGGCAATCAGCCCCAGCATTTT.

This clone showed up just once. The chain joins TRBV5-1 to TRBJ2-7, with TRBD1 matching over 9 bases. CDR3 size: 17 residues. The germline V gene encodes CDR1 SGHRS and CDR2 YFSETQ. The junction had 14 bases not matched to a gene; V was cut back by 2 bases and J by 5 bases. The CDR3 protein is CASSFTGTGQGTNEQYF. As DNA, the CDR3 is TGCGCCAGCAGCTTCACTGGTACGGGACAGGGTACCAACGAGCAGTACTTC.

The V gene is TRBV19, the J gene TRBJ2-5; 8 nucleotides line up with TRBD1. The CDR3 totals 14 residues. V trimming: 6 bases; J trimming: 4 bases; junction bases outside the gene matches: 7. CDR1 is LNHDA, CDR2 SQIVND, per germline (reference sequence). The CDR3 is CASSPKGQGETQYF. CDR3 in DNA: TGTGCCAGTAGCCCGAAAGGACAGGGAGAGACCCAGTACTTC.

The rearrangement links TRBV5-1 to TRBJ2-1; 9 nucleotides agree with TRBD2. With V trimmed by 0 bases and J by 5 bases, 6 bases remained unmatched. CDR1 SGHRS and CDR2 YFSETQ come from the germline V gene. The CDR3 has 16 residues. The DNA for the CDR3 is TGCGCCAGCAGCTTGGGTAGCGGGGGCACTCACAATGAGCAGTTCTTC. This sequence encodes CASSLGSGGTHNEQFF.

This chain connects TRBV6-5 to TRBJ2-5; D perhaps matches TRBD1 (6 bases). Between the trimmed V and J ends, which lost 0 bases and 2 bases, there was a span of 10 bases. The germline V gene encodes CDR1 MNHEY and CDR2 SVGAGI. The CDR3 sequence is 15 residues long. CDR3 sequence: CASSYSPGQQETQYF. The CDR3 coding sequence is TGTGCCAGCAGTTACTCACCGGGACAACAAGAGACCCAGTACTTC.

The chain employs TRBV15 and TRBJ2-7; TRBD1 agrees at 10 bases. Germline assignment: CDR1 LNHNV and CDR2 YYDKDF (reference sequence). The CDR3 contains 15 residues. V shed 1 base, J shed 2 bases, and the junction held 2 bases outside the gene matches. This CDR3 is CATSRGQGATYEQYF. In DNA form, the CDR3 reads TGTGCCACCAGCAGAGGACAGGGGGCCACCTACGAGCAGTACTTC.

The chain combines TRBV6-4 with TRBJ2-3; 8 bases match TRBD1. Trimming at V came to 6 bases and at J to 8 bases, leaving 4 bases not matched to a gene. In germline, CDR1 is MRHNA, CDR2 SNTAGT. The CDR3 has 12 residues. The CDR3 nucleotides read TGTGCCAGCAGATCAACAGGGGGTACGCAGTATTTT. Translating it yields CASRSTGGTQYF.

The chain carries TRBV5-4 and TRBJ2-5; TRBD2 is a possible D gene (6 bases). V lost 4 bases and J lost 5, with 27 bases in between. CDR1 SGHNT and CDR2 YYREEE come from the germline V gene (reference sequence). This CDR3 is 18 amino acids long. In DNA, the CDR3 is TGTGCCAGCAGCCAAACGCCCCGGAGGGCGGTCGAGGAGGAGACCCAGTACTTC. It specifies CASSQTPRRAVEEETQYF. The entire variable domain, with the rest obtained from reference TRBV5-4 and TRBJ2-5, is as follows: ETGVTQSPTHLIKTRGQQVTLRCSSQSGHNTVSWYQQALGQGPQFIFQYYREEENGRGNFPPRFSGLQFPNYSSELNVNALELDDSALYLCASSQTPRRAVEEETQYFGPGTRLLVL.

The chain carries TRBV28 and TRBJ2-5; D is uncertain. TRBJ2-7 matches the DNA end more closely, so the J call is doubtful. Germline CDR1 and CDR2: MDHEN and SYDVKM. This CDR3 is built from 12 residues. The DNA of the CDR3 is TGTGCCAGCAGTTTTCAACTATACGAGCAGTACTTC. It codes for CASSFQLYEQYF.

The chain joins TRBV7-2 to TRBJ2-7; 10 bases line up with TRBD1. J gave up 3 bases and V 1 base, and 9 bases lay outside the gene matches. In germline, CDR1 is SGHTA, CDR2 FQGNSA. The CDR3 contains 17 residues. The CDR3 bases are TGTGCCAGCAGCTTAGTTGGATCGGGGGACAGGGGCTACGAGCAGTACTTC. Amino acid sequence: CASSLVGSGDRGYEQYF.

This clone has a handful of counts. V usage is TRBV7-2 and J usage is TRBJ2-3, with 9 bases identical to TRBD2. The CDR3 spans 16 residues. V was pared by 1 base and J by 4 bases, with 6 bases of the junction left unmatched. Germline assignment: CDR1 SGHTA and CDR2 FQGNSA. For the CDR3, the DNA is TGTGCCAGCAGCTTAGTCGGGACTAGCCTTTCAGATACGCAGTATTTT. Amino acids: CASSLVGTSLSDTQYF.

This chain links TRBV6-1 with TRBJ1-6; 8 nucleotides align to TRBD1. Germline V CDR1 and CDR2: MNHNS, SASEGT. This CDR3 has 15 residues. V lost 6 bases to trimming and J lost 9 bases; unmatched junction nucleotides: 10. The CDR3 reads CASRLGGQGFSPLHF. DNA of the CDR3: TGTGCCAGCAGACTCGGCGGACAGGGATTTTCACCCCTCCACTTT.

In this sample, this clone turned up a few times. The V call is TRBV27, the J call TRBJ2-7, with 8 bases fitting TRBD2. CDR3 length: 13 amino acids. The V gene end was trimmed by 5 bases and the J gene end by 3 bases; junction bases not matched to a gene: 3. CDR1 MNHEY and CDR2 SMNVEV come from the germline V gene (reference sequence). In nucleotides, the CDR3 is TGTGCCAGCAGTCCGGGGGGGATCTACGAGCAGTACTTC. It specifies CASSPGGIYEQYF.

V is TRBV7-2 and J is TRBJ1-2; D gene uncertain. CDR3 length equals 14 residues. Germline V gives CDR1 SGHTA, CDR2 FQGNSA. V lost 2 bases and J lost 5, with 12 bases in between. The CDR3 DNA reads TGTGCCAGCAGCTTACTGGCACTAAGATATGGCTACACCTTC. It codes for CASSLLALRYGYTF.

In DNA form, the CDR3 reads TGTGCCAGTAGTATAAGTCGGACAGGCTATGGCTACACCTTC. It codes for CASSISRTGYGYTF. J is TRBJ1-2 and V is TRBV19, with TRBD1 matching 7 bases. Germline V gene data show CDR1 as LNHDA and CDR2 as SQIVND (reference sequence). This CDR3 spans 14 amino acids. The ends lost 2 bases at V and 4 bases at J; junction bases unmatched: 4.

The CDR3 reads CAWGVGGGNNEQFF. The CDR3 DNA reads TGTGCCTGGGGGGTAGGGGGCGGGAACAATGAGCAGTTCTTC. V is TRBV30 and J is TRBJ2-1, with a tentative D call TRBD1 (7 bases). This CDR3 has 14 amino acids. Trimming took off 5 bases at V and 5 bases at J, with 16 bases between the two ends. CDR1 is GTSNPN and CDR2 is SVGIG in the germline V gene (reference sequence).

The gene calls are TRBV6-6 and TRBJ1-6; 8 nucleotides match TRBD1. CDR1 is MNHNY and CDR2 is SVGAGI in the germline V gene (reference sequence). The CDR3 covers 15 residues. V was clipped by 6 bases and J by 6 bases; unmatched bases: 7. Here the CDR3 reads CASRVDRVLNSPLHF. CDR3 DNA sequence: TGTGCCAGCAGGGTGGACAGGGTACTTAATTCACCCCTCCACTTT.

The J gene is TRBJ1-4, the V gene TRBV7-9, with D hard to call. V lost 6 bases, J lost 8 bases, and 7 bases lay in between. The CDR3 spans 11 residues. The germline gives CDR1 SEHNR, CDR2 FQNEAQ (reference sequence). The DNA of the CDR3 is TGTGCCAGCAGGGCGGGCGAAAAACTGTTTTTT. Translated: CASRAGEKLFF.

The V call is TRBV29-1, the J call TRBJ1-1; tentative D call: TRBD1 (6 bases). This CDR3 region has 13 residues. Germline V gene data show CDR1 as SQVTM and CDR2 as ANQGSEA. V lost 8 bases and J lost 2, with 15 bases in between. The CDR3 loop reads CSSSLGGNTEAFF. DNA for the CDR3: TGCAGCAGCTCCTTAGGGGGAAACACTGAAGCTTTCTTT.

There are a few counts of this clone. The gene calls are TRBV6-1 and TRBJ2-2; a weak D match, TRBD1 (6 bases). The germline V and J ends were trimmed by 4 bases and 1 base, with 13 bases remaining between them. CDR1 and CDR2 from the germline V gene are MNHNS and SASEGT. The CDR3 is made up of 16 amino acids. CDR3 region: CASSGAGAKNTGELFF. The DNA of the CDR3 is TGTGCCAGCAGTGGTGCAGGGGCGAAGAACACCGGGGAGCTGTTTTTT.

V usage is TRBV28 and J usage is TRBJ1-2; D call uncertain. This CDR3 is built from 15 residues. Germline CDR1 MDHEN, CDR2 SYDVKM. V was pared by 4 bases and J by 7 bases, with 19 bases between. The DNA for the CDR3 is TGTGCCAGCAGTTCCCCCGCGGAGAGGGAGGGTGGCTACACCTTC. Translating gives CASSSPAEREGGYTF.

The V gene is TRBV28, the J gene TRBJ1-2, with 8 bases that match TRBD1. V gave up 8 bases and J gave up 13 bases; unmatched junction bases: 12. The V gene's germline CDR1 is MDHEN and CDR2 SYDVKM. This CDR3 spans 12 amino acids. The CDR3 DNA is TGTGCCAGCTGGACAGGGTCGTCCCGCTCCACCTTC. It yields the protein CASWTGSSRSTF.